The 20 T cell receptor beta chains reported below all come from one sample, sequenced in a study of CD8 T cells in Susac syndrome. Roughly 0.45 to 1 ug RNA was reverse transcribed with random hexamers. TCRdb used MiXCR to reprocess the immunoSEQ multiplex PCR reads, holding one entry per CDR3 protein. The sample includes over 350,000 distinct CDR3 sequences, 85% to 90% of them seen just once. The sample comprised CD8+ T cells from PBMCs. These receptors all stem from a human donor with multiple sclerosis.

The V gene is TRBV6-5, the J gene TRBJ1-1; TRBD1 aligns across 8 bases. This CDR3 spans 15 amino acids. The trim removed 2 bases at V and 0 bases at J, leaving 2 bases unmatched. The germline gives CDR1 MNHEY, CDR2 SVGAGI. The CDR3, as DNA: TGTGCCAGCAGTTACGGGACAGGCATGAACACTGAAGCTTTCTTT. This translates into CASSYGTGMNTEAFF.

A few counts support this clonotype. V is TRBV5-6 and J is TRBJ2-3; D is possibly TRBD1 or TRBD2 (6 bases each). Trimming took 3 bases from V and 5 from J, leaving 19 bases between them. This CDR3 is 16 amino acids long. Germline V gives CDR1 SGHDT, CDR2 YYEEEE. This CDR3 reads CASSSGGQVARDTQYF. The CDR3 nucleotides are TGTGCCAGCAGCTCTGGGGGGCAGGTGGCACGAGATACGCAGTATTTT.

This sequence joins TRBV12-3 or TRBV12-4 and TRBJ2-1; D unresolved. Trimming shortened V by 3 bases and J by 10 bases, and 7 bases separated the two germline ends. The CDR3 contains 11 residues. CDR3 sequence: CASSFSREQFF. DNA of the CDR3: TGTGCCAGCAGTTTCTCGCGCGAGCAGTTCTTC.

V gene TRBV6-2 or TRBV6-3 combines with J gene TRBJ2-1; TRBD2 matches at 8 bases. The CDR3 extends over 15 amino acids. V shed 5 bases and J 8 bases; nucleotides not matched to a gene: 11. Germline CDR1 reads MNHEY; CDR2 reads SVGEGT. CDR3 DNA sequence: TGTGCCAGCAGTATCCCGACTAGCGCTTTCGATGAGCAGTTCTTC. It is translated as CASSIPTSAFDEQFF.

The V gene is TRBV16, the J gene TRBJ1-4; D is undetermined. Germline-derived CDR1 and CDR2 are KGHSY and FQNENV. The CDR3 extends over 17 amino acids. V was shortened by 4 bases and J by 5 bases, with 20 bases between the two germline ends. CDR3 in DNA: TGTGCCAGCAGCCCACTAACAGACAAGTTACAGAATGAAAAACTGTTTTTT. It specifies CASSPLTDKLQNEKLFF.

The chain employs TRBV12-3 or TRBV12-4 and TRBJ2-1; perhaps TRBD2 as D (5 bases). Trimming stripped 2 bases from V and 7 bases from J, with 12 bases between. The CDR3 has 14 residues. The CDR3 reads CASSLRAPGNEQFF. For the CDR3, the DNA is TGTGCCAGCAGTTTAAGGGCTCCGGGGAATGAGCAGTTCTTC.

CDR3 region: CASSGGGEQFF. The CDR3 nucleotides read TGTGCCAGCTCGGGTGGAGGTGAGCAGTTCTTC. The chain recombines TRBV7-3 with TRBJ2-1, with a weak D call TRBD2 (5 bases). V shed 8 bases and J shed 9 bases, with 11 bases lying between them. There are 11 residues in the CDR3. Looked up from germline, CDR1 is SGHTA and CDR2 is FQGTGA.

The chain has TRBV6-5 and TRBJ1-2, with 7 bases fitting TRBD1. The CDR3 has 17 residues. Germline V CDR1 and CDR2: MNHEY, SVGAGI. V trimming: 0 bases; J trimming: 4 bases; junction bases outside the gene matches: 11. As DNA, the CDR3 is TGTGCCAGCAGTTACTCGTCCATACAGGGGAAGGGCTATGGCTACACCTTC. It encodes CASSYSSIQGKGYGYTF.

Only one count was recorded for this clonotype. The chain joins TRBV6-1 to TRBJ1-1; D is ambiguous. V was clipped by 0 bases and J by 4 bases, with 9 bases between them. Germline assignment: CDR1 MNHNS and CDR2 SASEGT. CDR3 size: 14 residues. CDR3 nucleotide sequence: TGTGCCAGCAGTGAAGCCTCCGCGGCCACTGAAGCTTTCTTT. It specifies CASSEASAATEAFF.

The chain recombines TRBV25-1 with TRBJ2-2; no clear D. The CDR3 sequence is 15 residues long. Between the trimmed V and J ends, which lost 3 bases and 1 base, there was a span of 9 bases. Germline V gene data show CDR1 as MGHDK and CDR2 as SYGVNS. The CDR3 nucleotides read TGTGCCAGCAGTGATAGGCGGCAGAACACCGGGGAGCTGTTTTTT. Its translation: CASSDRRQNTGELFF.

The rearrangement uses TRBV7-9 and TRBJ1-2; D is uncertain. This CDR3 has 19 residues. The germline V gene encodes CDR1 SEHNR and CDR2 FQNEAQ (reference sequence). Trimming removed 1 base from V and 3 bases from J, with 24 bases in between. The CDR3 loop reads CASSLVPRWFRHADYGYTF. In nucleotides, the CDR3 is TGTGCCAGCAGCTTAGTGCCCCGTTGGTTTCGGCATGCAGACTATGGCTACACCTTC.

About this clonotype itself: Germline and junction disagree at one end, which may indicate a read error. This chain uses TRBV7-9 with TRBJ1-5; D possibly corresponds to TRBD1 (6 bases). CDR1 is SEHNR and CDR2 is FQNEAQ in the germline V gene (reference sequence). This CDR3 region has 19 residues. For the CDR3, the DNA is TGTGCCAGCAGCTTAGACAGGGATCTAATGGGACTAAAGAATCAGCCCCAGCTTTTT. It is translated as CASSLDRDLMGLKNQPQLF.

The genes are TRBV12-5 and TRBJ2-1; D perhaps matches TRBD2 (5 bases). Deletions cut 4 bases from V and 8 bases from J, with 12 bases between. The CDR3 totals 13 residues. CDR1 LGHNT and CDR2 FRNRAP come from the germline V gene. The DNA of the CDR3 is TGTGCTAGTGGTTCACCTGGGAGACATGAGCAGTTCTTC. Protein: CASGSPGRHEQFF. The variable domain in full, completed from reference TRBV12-5 and TRBJ2-1, reads DARVTQTPRHKVTEMGQEVTMRCQPILGHNTVFWYRQTMMQGLELLAYFRNRAPLDDSGMPKDRFSAEMPDATLATLKIQPSEPRDSAVYFCASGSPGRHEQFFGPGTRLTVL.

The rearrangement links TRBV5-1 to TRBJ2-1, with 7 bases fitting TRBD2. The germline CDR1 and CDR2 sequences are SGHRS and YFSETQ. CDR3 size: 15 residues. J was trimmed by 8 bases and V by 4 bases; bases with no gene match: 12. CDR3 amino acids: CASSPWPAGPDEQFF. CDR3 nucleotides: TGCGCCAGCAGCCCCTGGCCAGCGGGACCGGATGAGCAGTTCTTC.

The J gene is TRBJ2-3, the V gene TRBV2; a possible D gene is TRBD2 (6 bases). Germline CDR1 SNHLY, CDR2 FYNNEI. V dropped 4 bases and J dropped 0 bases, with 14 bases sitting between them. There are 16 residues in the CDR3. Here the CDR3 reads CASSVGLQPSTDTQYF. Here the CDR3 DNA reads TGTGCCAGCAGTGTTGGACTACAACCTAGCACAGATACGCAGTATTTT. Combining the CDR3 with reference TRBV2 and TRBJ2-3 gives the whole variable domain EPEVTQTPSHQVTQMGQEVILRCVPISNHLYFYWYRQILGQKVEFLVSFYNNEISEKSEIFDDQFSVERPDGSNFTLKIRSTKLEDSAMYFCASSVGLQPSTDTQYFGPGTRLTVL.

The V call is TRBV9, the J call TRBJ1-1; D ambiguous. Looked up from germline, CDR1 is SGDLS and CDR2 is YYNGEE. Deletions cut 3 bases from V and 8 bases from J, with 11 bases between. This CDR3 spans 12 amino acids. CDR3: CASSGPGPEAFF. The CDR3 region has the DNA TGTGCCAGCAGCGGACCCGGGCCCGAAGCTTTCTTT.

V is TRBV27 and J is TRBJ2-1; 9 bases are shared with TRBD1. The V gene's germline CDR1 is MNHEY and CDR2 SMNVEV (reference sequence). The CDR3 is made up of 15 amino acids. J was trimmed by 5 bases and V by 6 bases; bases with no gene match: 8. CDR3 DNA sequence: TGTGCCAGCAGCCAATACAGGGGGCTCGACAATGAGCAGTTCTTC. This sequence encodes CASSQYRGLDNEQFF.

This chain uses TRBV11-2 with TRBJ1-6; 10 bases are a match to TRBD1. The germline CDR1 and CDR2 sequences are SGHAT and FQNNGV. This CDR3 has 17 amino acids. After removal of 0 bases from V and 10 bases from J, the junction contained 9 bases not matched to a gene. In DNA, the CDR3 is TGTGCCAGCAGCTTAGATTCAGGGACAGGGGTTGGGTCACCCCTCCACTTT. Its translation is CASSLDSGTGVGSPLHF.

In this sample, this clonotype turned up a few times. The rearrangement links TRBV7-6 to TRBJ2-1; 9 nucleotides align to TRBD2. The junction had 11 bases not matched to a gene; V was cut back by 2 bases and J by 6 bases. Looked up from germline, CDR1 is SGHVS and CDR2 is FNYEAQ. The CDR3 length is 17 residues. For the CDR3, the DNA is TGTGCCAGCAGCTTAAGGGGACTAGCCGGAGGAGGCAATGAGCAGTTCTTC. It encodes CASSLRGLAGGGNEQFF.

The rearrangement joins TRBV24-1 to TRBJ2-1, with 11 bases that match TRBD2. The V and J ends lost 3 bases and 10 bases, in that order; junction bases with no gene match: 16. Germline V gene lookup returns CDR1 KGHDR and CDR2 SFDVKD. The CDR3 spans 18 residues. CDR3 loop: CATSDLPKTSGDLGEQFF. The CDR3 DNA is TGTGCCACCAGTGATCTCCCAAAGACTAGCGGGGACCTTGGGGAGCAGTTCTTC.